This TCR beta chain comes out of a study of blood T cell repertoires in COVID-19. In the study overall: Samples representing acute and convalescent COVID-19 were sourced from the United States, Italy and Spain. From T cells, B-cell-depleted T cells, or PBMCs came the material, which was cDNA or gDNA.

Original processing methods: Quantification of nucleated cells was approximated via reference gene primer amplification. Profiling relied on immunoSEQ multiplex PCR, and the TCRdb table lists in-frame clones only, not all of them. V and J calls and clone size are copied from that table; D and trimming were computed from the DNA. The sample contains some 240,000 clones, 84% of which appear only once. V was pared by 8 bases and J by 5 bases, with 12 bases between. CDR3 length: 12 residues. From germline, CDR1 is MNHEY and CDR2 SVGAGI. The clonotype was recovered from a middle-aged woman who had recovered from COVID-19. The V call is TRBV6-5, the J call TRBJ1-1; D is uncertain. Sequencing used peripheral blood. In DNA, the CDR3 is TGTGCCAGCGTATGGGGAGGGACTGAAGCTTTCTTT. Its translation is CASVWGGTEAFF.